The 16 T cell receptor beta chains listed next were all sequenced from one sample in a study of T-cell memory formation after mild COVID-19. TCRdb re-derived calls from the 5' RACE reads in MiXCR, one entry per CDR3 protein. The data contain roughly 150,000 distinct CDR3 sequences, 25% of them singletons. Source material: PBMCs or a T cell subset sorted from them (not recorded which). These TCRs come from an adult woman who had mild COVID-19 (a few samples of this study predate the infection). Cell type and time point are not known.

V gene TRBV10-3 combines with J gene TRBJ2-1; possible D gene TRBD2, 6 bases. Germline assignment: CDR1 ENHRY and CDR2 SYGVKD. This CDR3 contains 14 residues. Trimming left V 7 bases short and J 5 bases short, with 15 bases between. CDR3 protein: CAIKIAALNNEQFF. The DNA of the CDR3 is TGTGCCATCAAGATAGCGGCCCTCAACAATGAGCAGTTCTTC.

The V and J genes are TRBV25-1 and TRBJ1-2; tentatively, D is TRBD1 (6 bases). CDR3 length: 14 amino acids. V lost 8 bases to trimming and J lost 3 bases, with 16 bases between them. From germline, CDR1 is MGHDK and CDR2 SYGVNS. The DNA of the CDR3 is TGTGCCAGCGCGGACAGCCGGCGGGACTATGGCTACACCTTC. Amino acid sequence: CASADSRRDYGYTF.

The sample holds a few counts of this clonotype. The rearrangement links TRBV27 to TRBJ2-7; 8 nucleotides line up with TRBD1. V shed 5 bases and J 2 bases; nucleotides not matched to a gene: 5. The CDR3 is 14 residues long. Germline V gives CDR1 MNHEY, CDR2 SMNVEV (reference sequence). CDR3 amino acids: CASSIQGVTYEQYF. The CDR3 DNA follows: TGTGCCAGCAGTATACAGGGGGTAACCTACGAGCAGTACTTC.

This clonotype appeared a few times. The chain joins TRBV11-1 to TRBJ2-7; 7 nucleotides match TRBD1. CDR1 and CDR2 from the germline V gene are SGHAT and FQDESV (reference sequence). The length of the CDR3 is 15 residues. Germline trimming cut 0 bases from V and 5 bases from J; bases unmatched to any gene: 7. The CDR3 loop reads CASSLASGQGDEQYF. CDR3 DNA sequence: TGTGCCAGCAGCTTAGCCTCGGGTCAGGGGGACGAGCAGTACTTC.

The chain links TRBV5-1 to TRBJ1-1; possible D gene TRBD1, 5 bases. The CDR3 is 13 residues long. Trimming took off 0 bases at V and 5 bases at J, with 8 bases between the two ends. Germline lookup yields CDR1 SGHRS and CDR2 YFSETQ. The CDR3 DNA reads as TGCGCCAGCAGCTTGGGCAGGGATACTGAAGCTTTCTTT. This codes for CASSLGRDTEAFF.

This rearrangement joins TRBV5-1 to TRBJ2-5; maybe TRBD2 (6 bases). Germline V gene sequence: CDR1 SGHRS, CDR2 YFSETQ. The CDR3 contains 16 residues. V lost 6 bases and J 5 bases, leaving 23 bases between the germline ends. CDR3 DNA: TGCGCCAGCACCCAAGGGCAGGGACTTCTTGTCGAGACCCAGTACTTC. Translated: CASTQGQGLLVETQYF.

The chain couples TRBV3-1 to TRBJ1-1; tentatively, D is TRBD1 (5 bases). The CDR3 loop spans 13 amino acids. The V gene's germline CDR1 is LGHDT and CDR2 YNNKEL (reference sequence). V lost 2 bases, J lost 5 bases, and 9 bases lay in between. The CDR3 loop is CASSQRGWTEAFF. The CDR3 nucleotides are TGTGCCAGCAGCCAACGGGGGTGGACTGAAGCTTTCTTT.

Many counts were recorded for this clonotype. The chain is built from TRBV9 and TRBJ2-7; a weak D match, TRBD2 (6 bases). CDR1 SGDLS and CDR2 YYNGEE come from the germline V gene. Trimming removed 0 bases from V and 2 bases from J, with 9 bases in between. The CDR3 length is 14 residues. The CDR3 DNA reads as TGTGCCAGCAGCGTAGGGACTACGCCCTACGAGCAGTACTTC. This codes for CASSVGTTPYEQYF.

CDR3: CATSDSGTGDEQYF. In DNA form, the CDR3 reads TGTGCCACCAGTGATTCCGGGACCGGGGACGAGCAGTACTTC. The V and J genes are TRBV24-1 and TRBJ2-7; the D gene could be TRBD1 or TRBD2 (5 bases each). Trimming stripped 2 bases from V and 5 bases from J, with 12 bases between. The CDR3 covers 14 residues. Germline-derived CDR1 and CDR2 are KGHDR and SFDVKD.

This clonotype has just a few counts. The genes are TRBV9 and TRBJ2-1, with 7 bases fitting TRBD1. The V and J ends lost 3 bases and 6 bases, in that order; junction bases with no gene match: 6. The CDR3 loop spans 14 amino acids. The germline V gene has CDR1 SGDLS and CDR2 YYNGEE. Here the CDR3 DNA reads TGTGCCAGCAGCGAGGGGGCTAGGAGCAATGAGCAGTTCTTC. It specifies CASSEGARSNEQFF.

The chain uses TRBV3-1 and TRBJ2-5; 8 positions match TRBD2. In germline, CDR1 is LGHDT, CDR2 YNNKEL (reference sequence). V shed 1 base and J 1 base; nucleotides not matched to a gene: 8. This CDR3 spans 17 amino acids. The CDR3 loop reads CASSQVEAGDTQETQYF. CDR3 coding DNA: TGTGCCAGCAGCCAAGTTGAAGCGGGGGATACCCAAGAGACCCAGTACTTC.

J is TRBJ2-2 and V is TRBV6-4; 9 bases match TRBD1. With 8 bases clipped from V and 3 bases from J, the junction kept 4 bases outside the gene matches. Germline V CDR1 and CDR2: MRHNA, SNTAGT. CDR3 size: 14 residues. The CDR3 sequence is CASRTGADTGELFF. CDR3 in DNA: TGTGCCAGCCGGACAGGGGCTGACACCGGGGAGCTGTTTTTT.

The V gene is TRBV7-9, the J gene TRBJ1-1, with unresolved D. The CDR3 has 16 residues. Trimming removed 7 bases at V and 1 base at J, with 19 bases between. Per the germline V gene, CDR1 is SEHNR and CDR2 is FQNEAQ (reference sequence). The CDR3 is CASTDNSGPENTEAFF. The CDR3 DNA sequence: TGTGCCAGCACCGACAACTCGGGCCCCGAGAACACTGAAGCTTTCTTT.

This clonotype was observed a handful of times. This sequence joins TRBV5-4 and TRBJ1-1; 8 bases line up with TRBD1. Germline CDR1 reads SGHNT; CDR2 reads YYREEE (reference sequence). The CDR3 totals 14 residues. The J segment lost 5 bases and the V segment lost 4 bases, leaving 7 bases of the junction unmatched. The CDR3 loop reads CASSPNRGGTEAFF. CDR3 DNA sequence: TGTGCCAGCAGCCCCAACAGGGGGGGAACTGAAGCTTTCTTT.

In this sample, this clonotype turned up a few times. The chain couples TRBV7-9 to TRBJ2-6; D is uncertain. Trimming removed 5 bases from V and 0 bases from J, with 14 bases in between. Per the germline V gene, CDR1 is SEHNR and CDR2 is FQNEAQ (reference sequence). This CDR3 is built from 17 residues. The DNA for the CDR3 is TGTGCCAGCAGCCAATTACCCGTTTCCTCTGGGGCCAACGTCCTGACTTTC. This codes for CASSQLPVSSGANVLTF. Based on the CDR3 plus reference TRBV7-9 and TRBJ2-6, the full variable domain is DTGVSQNPRHKITKRGQNVTFRCDPISEHNRLYWYRQTLGQGPEFLTYFQNEAQLEKSRLLSDRFSAERPKGSFSTLEIQRTEQGDSAMYLCASSQLPVSSGANVLTFGAGSRLTVL.

The chain couples TRBV9 to TRBJ2-2, with 8 nucleotides matching TRBD2. The CDR3 runs to 15 residues. Looked up from germline, CDR1 is SGDLS and CDR2 is YYNGEE. The V gene end was trimmed by 4 bases and the J gene end by 8 bases; junction bases not matched to a gene: 10. CDR3 loop: CASSPPGRGRGELFF. The DNA for the CDR3 is TGTGCCAGCAGCCCTCCAGGCCGCGGGAGGGGGGAGCTGTTTTTT.